These 30 T cell receptor beta chains originate from one sample sequenced in a study of cytotoxic CD8 clonotypes in ibrutinib-treated CLL (dated by TCRdb to the early 2020s). This specimen's time point label, per the study, means: 12 months on ibrutinib. The library was obtained by the immunoSEQ multiplex PCR assay. TCRdb took over this immuneACCESS table, retaining in-frame rearrangements with V and J assigned. Such tables are incomplete; in checked studies, under half of the missing clones stem from an unresolved V gene, and the remainder is unexplained. Recorded for this sample are more than 85,000 clones; around 80% of them occurred a single time. The top ten clones comprise around 30% of the sample. Specimen: PBMCs, collected after 12 months of ibrutinib treatment. The receptors here all came from a human donor with chronic lymphocytic leukemia.

CDR3 in amino acids: CASSVHRDRGNEQFF. CDR3 nucleotide sequence: TGTGCCAGCAGCGTACACCGGGACAGGGGGAATGAGCAGTTCTTC. This rearrangement joins TRBV9 to TRBJ2-1; the match to TRBD1 covers 11 bases. The J segment lost 7 bases and the V segment lost 1 base, leaving 4 bases of the junction unmatched. The CDR3 sequence is 15 residues long. Germline V gives CDR1 SGDLS, CDR2 YYNGEE.

Worth noting for this clone: Other nucleotide sequences in the sample specify the same CDR3. The rearrangement joins TRBV4-3 to TRBJ2-5, with unresolved D. With 0 bases removed from V and 1 base from J, the gap between germline ends came to 6 bases. This CDR3 is 14 amino acids long. Looked up from germline, CDR1 is LGHNA and CDR2 is YSLEER. The DNA for the CDR3 is TGCGCCAGCAGCCAAGATTCCCTCCAAGAGACCCAGTACTTC. It yields the protein CASSQDSLQETQYF.

This clone was observed a single time. The chain is built from TRBV6-6 and TRBJ2-7; possible D gene TRBD2, 5 bases. There are 13 residues in the CDR3. Between the trimmed V and J ends, which lost 2 bases and 4 bases, there was a span of 9 bases. Germline V gene lookup returns CDR1 MNHNY and CDR2 SVGAGI (reference sequence). CDR3 sequence reads: CASSYLRGYEQYF. The CDR3 coding sequence is TGTGCCAGCAGTTACCTCCGAGGGTACGAGCAGTACTTC.

J is TRBJ2-5 and V is TRBV2, with TRBD2 matching 9 bases. Germline V gene data show CDR1 as SNHLY and CDR2 as FYNNEI. The CDR3 is 15 amino acids. Germline trimming cut 3 bases from V and 2 bases from J; bases unmatched to any gene: 4. CDR3 in amino acids: CASSESGGQQETQYF. The CDR3 region has the DNA TGTGCCAGCAGTGAGAGCGGGGGGCAGCAAGAGACCCAGTACTTC. The full variable domain, completed using reference TRBV2 and TRBJ2-5, is EPEVTQTPSHQVTQMGQEVILRCVPISNHLYFYWYRQILGQKVEFLVSFYNNEISEKSEIFDDQFSVERPDGSNFTLKIRSTKLEDSAMYFCASSESGGQQETQYFGPGTRLLVL.

The genes are TRBV29-1 and TRBJ1-1; D is unclear. The CDR3 has 11 residues. Germline lookup yields CDR1 SQVTM and CDR2 ANQGSEA. V was shortened by 4 bases and J by 6 bases, with 9 bases between the two germline ends. Here the CDR3 reads CSVVFGSEAFF. The DNA of the CDR3 is TGCAGCGTTGTCTTTGGCTCTGAAGCTTTCTTT.

The chain couples TRBV7-6 to TRBJ1-1, with 8 bases lining up with TRBD1. V was pared by 5 bases and J by 8 bases, with 10 bases of the junction left unmatched. The CDR3 contains 14 residues. Germline assignment: CDR1 SGHVS and CDR2 FNYEAQ. CDR3 in amino acids: CASSPGGQVKEAFF. As DNA, the CDR3 is TGTGCCAGCAGCCCAGGGGGACAGGTCAAAGAAGCTTTCTTT.

V and J are TRBV2 and TRBJ1-5; the D gene is possibly TRBD1 (6 bases). Germline-derived CDR1 and CDR2 are SNHLY and FYNNEI. V lost 9 bases to trimming and J lost 3 bases, with 15 bases between them. The length of the CDR3 is 14 residues. CDR3 loop: CASGPGGFNQPQHF. The CDR3 DNA reads as TGTGCCAGTGGGCCCGGGGGCTTCAATCAGCCCCAGCATTTT.

This rearrangement joins TRBV29-1 to TRBJ1-1, with 9 bases that match TRBD1. Trimming at V came to 7 bases and at J to 2 bases, leaving 14 bases not matched to a gene. The germline V gene has CDR1 SQVTM and CDR2 ANQGSEA. The CDR3 spans 16 residues. As DNA, the CDR3 is TGCAGCGCCGCCCACAACCGGGACAGGGCCAACACTGAAGCTTTCTTT. Protein: CSAAHNRDRANTEAFF.

This clone showed up just once. This chain joins TRBV29-1 and TRBJ2-7, with TRBD2 as a possible D gene (5 bases). The CDR3 sequence is 12 residues long. Germline CDR1 is SQVTM and CDR2 is ANQGSEA. The V gene lost 7 bases and the J gene lost 1 base, with 11 bases spanning the gap. The CDR3 DNA reads as TGCAGCGCGCGGGTGACATCCTACGAGCAGTACTTC. Translated: CSARVTSYEQYF.

As regards this clone: Within the sample, other DNA sequences also encode this same CDR3. V usage is TRBV11-3 and J usage is TRBJ2-1; D perhaps matches TRBD1 (6 bases). This CDR3 has 16 amino acids. V lost 1 base to trimming and J lost 1 base, with 11 bases between them. Looked up from germline, CDR1 is SGHNT and CDR2 is YENEEA. The CDR3 DNA reads TGTGCCAGCAGCTTAGGTGGGGGCCCATCCTACAATGAGCAGTTCTTC. It is translated as CASSLGGGPSYNEQFF.

The V call is TRBV19, the J call TRBJ2-3; D unclear. With 3 bases removed from V and 3 bases from J, the gap between germline ends came to 7 bases. There are 13 residues in the CDR3. Germline CDR1 LNHDA, CDR2 SQIVND (reference sequence). The CDR3 sequence is CASSMDRTDTQYF. CDR3 DNA sequence: TGTGCCAGTAGTATGGACCGTACAGATACGCAGTATTTT.

This clone was counted a few times. The gene calls are TRBV9 and TRBJ2-7, with D unclear. Germline assignment: CDR1 SGDLS and CDR2 YYNGEE. Trimming stripped 3 bases from V and 0 bases from J, with 13 bases between. This CDR3 contains 15 residues. CDR3 residues: CASSGSKSGSYEQYF. DNA of the CDR3: TGTGCCAGCAGCGGAAGCAAATCAGGCTCCTACGAGCAGTACTTC.

This clone has more than one count but fewer than ten. The chain has TRBV25-1 and TRBJ1-4; 8 bases are shared with TRBD1. The CDR3 consists of 13 residues. The trim removed 7 bases at V and 7 bases at J, leaving 5 bases unmatched. In germline, CDR1 is MGHDK, CDR2 SYGVNS. The CDR3 DNA is TGTGCCAGCACCCCGACAGGGGCTGAAAAACTGTTTTTT. Protein: CASTPTGAEKLFF.

This chain joins TRBV18 and TRBJ2-7; 8 nucleotides agree with TRBD1. With 0 bases clipped from V and 5 bases from J, the junction kept 6 bases outside the gene matches. The length of the CDR3 is 15 residues. Germline lookup yields CDR1 KGHSH and CDR2 LQKENI. DNA of the CDR3: TGTGCCAGCTCACCACCTCAGGGGGCATCTGACGAGCAGTACTTC. Its translation is CASSPPQGASDEQYF.

This clone was detected only a few times. J is TRBJ1-3 and V is TRBV7-2; TRBD1 agrees at 7 bases. V lost 5 bases to trimming and J lost 2 bases; unmatched junction nucleotides: 6. CDR1 and CDR2 (germline): SGHTA, FQGNSA. The CDR3 contains 15 residues. The CDR3 sequence is CASSPTGEAGNTIYF. CDR3 coding DNA: TGTGCCAGCAGCCCAACAGGGGAGGCTGGAAACACCATATATTTT.

V is TRBV7-2 and J is TRBJ1-2, with 7 bases matching TRBD1. The trim removed 4 bases at V and 1 base at J, leaving 6 bases unmatched. The germline CDR1 and CDR2 sequences are SGHTA and FQGNSA. CDR3 length equals 15 residues. CDR3: CASSSDRALNYGYTF. For the CDR3, the DNA is TGTGCCAGCAGCTCCGACAGGGCCCTTAACTATGGCTACACCTTC.

The CDR3 nucleotides are TGTGCCAGTAGTATAGGGCAGAATCAGCCCCAGCATTTT. Amino acid sequence: CASSIGQNQPQHF. This chain links TRBV19 with TRBJ1-5; D not resolved. Germline V lookup: CDR1 LNHDA, CDR2 SQIVND (reference sequence). The V and J ends lost 1 base and 4 bases respectively, with 5 bases between them. The CDR3 has 13 amino acids. Full variable domain (rest looked up from reference TRBV19 and TRBJ1-5): DGGITQSPKYLFRKEGQNVTLSCEQNLNHDAMYWYRQDPGQGLRLIYYSQIVNDFQKGDIAEGYSVSREKKESFPLTVTSAQKNPTAFYLCASSIGQNQPQHFGDGTRLSIL.

The chain couples TRBV7-3 to TRBJ2-7, with D perhaps matching TRBD2 (5 bases). This CDR3 comprises 13 residues. Trimming took 6 bases from V and 4 from J, leaving 13 bases between them. CDR1 and CDR2 from the germline V gene are SGHTA and FQGTGA. CDR3 sequence reads: CASRLGGRYEQYF. The CDR3 DNA is TGTGCCAGCAGGTTAGGAGGCCGGTACGAGCAGTACTTC.

This sequence joins TRBV27 and TRBJ2-3; D gene uncertain. This CDR3 has 13 residues. The germline gives CDR1 MNHEY, CDR2 SMNVEV (reference sequence). V was trimmed by 7 bases and J by 8 bases, leaving 16 bases between them. The CDR3 coding sequence is TGTGCCAGCACGGAAAGGGCTCTGGGTACGCAGTATTTT. It specifies CASTERALGTQYF.

V usage is TRBV7-2 and J usage is TRBJ2-1, with D hard to call. Trimming shortened V by 4 bases and J by 9 bases, and 13 bases separated the two germline ends. This CDR3 contains 13 residues. CDR1 is SGHTA, CDR2 FQGNSA, per germline. The CDR3 is CASSSDLRSEQFF. The CDR3 DNA sequence: TGTGCCAGCAGCTCGGACCTGAGAAGTGAGCAGTTCTTC.

The CDR3 DNA reads TGTGCCAGCAGTCAGGCCCCGGGAGACACCGGGGAGCTGTTTTTT. It codes for CASSQAPGDTGELFF. The chain is built from TRBV6-5 and TRBJ2-2; the D gene is possibly TRBD2 (6 bases). Germline CDR1 and CDR2: MNHEY and SVGAGI. This CDR3 spans 15 amino acids. V was clipped by 5 bases and J by 3 bases, with 13 bases between them.

This clone was seen only once. V and J are TRBV6-5 and TRBJ1-2; no reliable D call. CDR1 and CDR2 (germline): MNHEY, SVGAGI. The length of the CDR3 is 11 residues. V lost 6 bases and J lost 8, with 10 bases in between. For the CDR3, the DNA is TGTGCCAGCAGGCAAGGGTTCGGCTACACCTTC. Its translation is CASRQGFGYTF.

This sequence joins TRBV25-1 and TRBJ1-3, with no clear D. V lost 2 bases and J 1 base, leaving 6 bases between the germline ends. This CDR3 comprises 14 residues. Germline V gives CDR1 MGHDK, CDR2 SYGVNS. DNA of the CDR3: TGTGCCAGCAGTGAAAAAGGGTCTGGAAACACCATATATTTT. It translates to CASSEKGSGNTIYF.

This clone was observed a few times. This rearrangement joins TRBV2 to TRBJ1-6; 7 bases fit TRBD1. In germline, CDR1 is SNHLY, CDR2 FYNNEI. Trimming removed 6 bases from V and 7 bases from J; junction bases left unmatched: 6. This CDR3 spans 14 amino acids. Written as DNA, the CDR3 is TGTGCCAGCAGACCCGGGACAGCCAATTCACCCCTCCACTTT. It translates to CASRPGTANSPLHF.

In its sample, this clone was seen a few times. The genes are TRBV28 and TRBJ1-2; tentatively, D is TRBD1 (6 bases). V was trimmed by 9 bases and J by 5 bases, leaving 19 bases between them. The CDR3 has 14 residues. Germline V gene lookup returns CDR1 MDHEN and CDR2 SYDVKM. The CDR3 coding sequence is TGTGCCAGTCATAACCCAGGGGCCACGTATGGCTACACCTTC. Protein sequence: CASHNPGATYGYTF.

This chain joins TRBV6-6 and TRBJ1-6, with unresolved D. Per the germline V gene, CDR1 is MNHNY and CDR2 is SVGAGI (reference sequence). The CDR3 has 14 amino acids. The V gene lost 6 bases and the J gene lost 6 bases, with 12 bases spanning the gap. The CDR3 DNA sequence: TGTGCCAGCAGCCCCGGGCCCCTTAATTCACCCCTCCACTTT. Its translation: CASSPGPLNSPLHF.

The chain links TRBV30 to TRBJ2-5; D is perhaps TRBD2 (5 bases). CDR3 size: 15 residues. The germline CDR1 and CDR2 sequences are GTSNPN and SVGIG (reference sequence). V lost 3 bases to trimming and J lost 3 bases, with 17 bases between them. The CDR3 is CAWRGTAGPEETQYF. CDR3 nucleotide sequence: TGTGCCTGGAGAGGTACGGCGGGTCCCGAAGAGACCCAGTACTTC.

The chain uses TRBV29-1 and TRBJ1-1, with 9 bases lining up with TRBD1. Germline assignment: CDR1 SQVTM and CDR2 ANQGSEA. This CDR3 has 13 residues. V lost 4 bases, J lost 5 bases, and 5 bases stayed unmatched. The CDR3 sequence is CSVGGQGGTEAFF. CDR3 bases: TGCAGCGTTGGGGGACAGGGAGGGACTGAAGCTTTCTTT.

This chain connects TRBV6-5 to TRBJ1-1; D call uncertain. V was shortened by 2 bases and J by 5 bases, with 12 bases between the two germline ends. The CDR3 spans 14 residues. The germline gives CDR1 MNHEY, CDR2 SVGAGI. Here the CDR3 DNA reads TGTGCCAGCAGTTACGATTCCGCGGGGACTGAAGCTTTCTTT. This gives the protein CASSYDSAGTEAFF.

V usage is TRBV5-1 and J usage is TRBJ2-5, with no clear D. Trimming removed 2 bases from V and 1 base from J, with 3 bases in between. CDR3 length: 12 residues. Germline-derived CDR1 and CDR2 are SGHRS and YFSETQ. CDR3 in DNA: TGCGCCAGCAGCTTACTCCAAGAGACCCAGTACTTC. Protein sequence: CASSLLQETQYF.